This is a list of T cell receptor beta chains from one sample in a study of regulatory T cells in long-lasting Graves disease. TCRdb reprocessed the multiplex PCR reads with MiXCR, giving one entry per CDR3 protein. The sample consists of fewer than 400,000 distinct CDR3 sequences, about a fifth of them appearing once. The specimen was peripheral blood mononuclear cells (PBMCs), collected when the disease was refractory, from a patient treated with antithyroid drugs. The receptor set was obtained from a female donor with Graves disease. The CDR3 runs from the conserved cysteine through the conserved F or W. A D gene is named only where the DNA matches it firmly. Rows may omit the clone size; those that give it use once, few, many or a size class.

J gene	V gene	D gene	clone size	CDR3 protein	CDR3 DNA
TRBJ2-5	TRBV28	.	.	CASNESGQETQYF	TGTGCCAGCAACGAAAGCGGTCAAGAGACCCAGTACTTC
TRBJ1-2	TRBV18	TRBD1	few	CASSQSGGELYGYTF	TGTGCCAGCTCCCAGTCAGGGGGCGAACTCTATGGCTACACCTTC
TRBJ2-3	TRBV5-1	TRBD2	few	CASSLLGGRASDTRYF	TGCGCCAGCAGCCTACTCGGCGGGAGGGCCTCAGATACGCGGTATTTT
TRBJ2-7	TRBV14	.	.	CASSQVLAPLPKDHEQYF	TGTGCCAGCAGCCAAGTTTTGGCCCCTCTCCCAAAGGACCACGAGCAGTACTTC
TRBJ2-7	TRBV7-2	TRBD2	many	CASSLVGLVEFEQYF	TGTGCCAGCAGCTTAGTCGGACTAGTGGAGTTCGAGCAGTACTTC
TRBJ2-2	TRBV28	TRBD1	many	CASSLRGQGIGELFF	TGTGCCAGCAGTTTACGAGGACAGGGGATCGGGGAGCTGTTTTTT
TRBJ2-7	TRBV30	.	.	CAWSPTDGEQYF	TGTGCCTGGTCCCCGACAGATGGGGAGCAGTACTTC
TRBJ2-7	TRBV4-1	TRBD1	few	CASSQLTGQGTGYEQYF	TGCGCCAGCAGCCAACTGACGGGACAGGGGACCGGGTACGAGCAGTACTTC
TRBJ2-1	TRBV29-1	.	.	CSVVWVSNEQFF	TGCAGCGTTGTCTGGGTGAGCAATGAGCAGTTCTTC
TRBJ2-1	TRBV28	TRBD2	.	CASSLGGGPYEQFF	TGTGCCAGCAGTTTGGGGGGAGGGCCGTATGAGCAGTTCTTC
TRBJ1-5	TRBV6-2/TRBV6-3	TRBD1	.	CASSSGTAFSNQPQHF	TGTGCCAGCAGTTCCGGGACAGCATTTAGCAATCAGCCCCAGCATTTT
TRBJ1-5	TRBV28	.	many	CASSLGLLQGLGTQPQHF	TGTGCCAGCAGTTTAGGGCTACTACAGGGATTAGGGACTCAGCCCCAGCATTTT
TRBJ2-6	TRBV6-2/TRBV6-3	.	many	CASSWGSSGANVLTF	TGTGCCAGCAGTTGGGGGAGCTCTGGGGCCAACGTCCTGACTTTC
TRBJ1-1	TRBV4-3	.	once	CASSQDRGGAAEAFF	TGCGCCAGCAGCCAAGATCGTGGGGGGGCAGCTGAAGCTTTCTTT
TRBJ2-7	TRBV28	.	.	CASSGNPPPYEQYF	TGTGCCAGCAGTGGAAATCCCCCTCCCTACGAGCAGTACTTC
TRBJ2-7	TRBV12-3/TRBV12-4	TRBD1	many	CASSLIGRGKNEQYF	TGTGCCAGCAGTTTAATAGGCAGGGGGAAGAACGAGCAGTACTTC
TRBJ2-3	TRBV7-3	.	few	CASSETVVATQYF	TGTGCCAGCAGCGAGACAGTTGTGGCTACGCAGTATTTT
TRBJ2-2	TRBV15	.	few	CATSTLGGELFF	TGTGCCACCAGCACCCTTGGCGGGGAGCTGTTTTTT
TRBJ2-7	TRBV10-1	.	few	CASSPSGRRWEQYF	TGCGCCAGCAGTCCTTCGGGGAGGCGTTGGGAGCAGTACTTC
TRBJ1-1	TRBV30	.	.	CAWSVGRSMNTEAFF	TGTGCCTGGAGTGTAGGCAGGAGCATGAACACTGAAGCTTTCTTT
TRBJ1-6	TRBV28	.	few	CASSPTTGLHNSPLHF	TGTGCCAGCAGTCCCACAACGGGGCTCCATAATTCACCCCTCCACTTT
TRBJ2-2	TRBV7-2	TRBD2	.	CASLRGGVGTGELFF	TGTGCCAGCCTTAGGGGAGGGGTTGGCACCGGGGAGCTGTTTTTT
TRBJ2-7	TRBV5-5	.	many	CASSLTATYEQYF	TGTGCCAGCAGCTTGACAGCAACCTACGAGCAGTACTTC
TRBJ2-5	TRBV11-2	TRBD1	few	CASNRQGVQETQYF	TGTGCCAGCAACAGGCAGGGGGTCCAAGAGACCCAGTACTTC
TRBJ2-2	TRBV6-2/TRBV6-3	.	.	CASTPPDNIGGELFF	TGTGCCAGCACCCCCCCGGACAATATAGGCGGGGAGCTGTTTTTT
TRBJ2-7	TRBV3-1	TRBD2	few	CASSSHSSGSVYEQYF	TGTGCCAGCAGTTCCCACTCTAGCGGGAGCGTCTACGAGCAGTACTTC
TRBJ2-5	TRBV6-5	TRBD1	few	CASSYTTTGAETQYF	TGTGCCAGCAGTTACACAACGACAGGGGCAGAGACCCAGTACTTC
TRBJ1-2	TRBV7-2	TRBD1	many	CASSSTPGQGPASDGYTF	TGTGCCAGCAGTTCTACTCCGGGACAGGGACCGGCGAGTGATGGCTACACCTTC
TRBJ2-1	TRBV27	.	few	CASSVGGTYNEQFF	TGTGCCAGCAGTGTAGGGGGGACCTACAATGAGCAGTTCTTC
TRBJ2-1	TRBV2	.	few	CAGASYNEQFF	TGTGCGGGGGCTAGCTACAATGAGCAGTTCTTC
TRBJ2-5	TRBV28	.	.	CASSFLGTGETQYF	TGTGCCAGCAGTTTTTTGGGTACGGGAGAGACCCAGTACTTC
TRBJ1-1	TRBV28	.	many	CASRTVRTGEAFF	TGTGCCAGCAGGACAGTGAGAACAGGTGAAGCTTTCTTT
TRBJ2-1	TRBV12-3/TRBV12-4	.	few	CASSLWGGTGPNEQFF	TGTGCCAGCAGTTTATGGGGAGGGACAGGACCCAATGAGCAGTTCTTC
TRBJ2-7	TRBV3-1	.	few	CASSQGLAWEQYF	TGTGCCAGCAGCCAAGGATTAGCTTGGGAGCAGTACTTC
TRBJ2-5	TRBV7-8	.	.	CASSQLGTPAQETQYF	TGTGCCAGCAGCCAATTGGGGACTCCGGCTCAAGAGACCCAGTACTTC